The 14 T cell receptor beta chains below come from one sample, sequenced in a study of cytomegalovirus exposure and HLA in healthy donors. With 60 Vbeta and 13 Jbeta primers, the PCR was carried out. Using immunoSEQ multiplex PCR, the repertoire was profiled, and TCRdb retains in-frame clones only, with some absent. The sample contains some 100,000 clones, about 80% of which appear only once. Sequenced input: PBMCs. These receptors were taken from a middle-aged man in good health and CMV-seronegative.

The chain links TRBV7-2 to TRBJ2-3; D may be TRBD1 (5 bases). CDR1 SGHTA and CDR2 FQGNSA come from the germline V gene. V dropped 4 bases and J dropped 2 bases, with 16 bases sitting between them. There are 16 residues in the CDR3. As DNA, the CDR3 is TGTGCCAGCAGCTCCTCAGGGTGGATTCACACAGATACGCAGTATTTT. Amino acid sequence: CASSSSGWIHTDTQYF.

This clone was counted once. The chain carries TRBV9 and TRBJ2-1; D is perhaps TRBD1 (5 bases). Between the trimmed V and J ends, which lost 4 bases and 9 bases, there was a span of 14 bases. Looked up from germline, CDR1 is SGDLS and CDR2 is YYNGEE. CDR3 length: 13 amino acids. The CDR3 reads CASSPRQLSEQFF. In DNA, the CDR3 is TGTGCCAGCAGCCCAAGACAGTTGAGTGAGCAGTTCTTC.

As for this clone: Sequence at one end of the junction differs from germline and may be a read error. This chain's CDR3 is CSSSLFAAGEGYGYTF. CDR3 DNA sequence: TGTTCCAGCAGCTTATTTGCGGCAGGGGAAGGGTATGGCTACACCTTC. The genes are TRBV7-3 and TRBJ1-2, with a possible D match to TRBD1 (6 bases). Germline values: CDR1 SGHTA, CDR2 FQGTGA. The CDR3 totals 16 residues.

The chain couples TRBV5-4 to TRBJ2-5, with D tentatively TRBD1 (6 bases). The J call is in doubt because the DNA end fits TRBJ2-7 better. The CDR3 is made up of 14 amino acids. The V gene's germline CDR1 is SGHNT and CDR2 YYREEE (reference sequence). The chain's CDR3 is CASSLDRDFYEQYF. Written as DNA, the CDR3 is TGTGCCAGCAGCTTGGACAGGGATTTCTACGAGCAGTACTTC.

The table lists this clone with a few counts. The CDR3 region is CASRAGNEKLFF. CDR3 in DNA: TGTGCCAGTCGCGCAGGGAATGAAAAACTGTTTTTT. The gene calls are TRBV19 and TRBJ1-4, with D perhaps matching TRBD1 (5 bases). The CDR3 is 12 residues long. V lost 8 bases and J 5 bases, leaving 9 bases between the germline ends. Germline V gene sequence: CDR1 LNHDA, CDR2 SQIVND (reference sequence).

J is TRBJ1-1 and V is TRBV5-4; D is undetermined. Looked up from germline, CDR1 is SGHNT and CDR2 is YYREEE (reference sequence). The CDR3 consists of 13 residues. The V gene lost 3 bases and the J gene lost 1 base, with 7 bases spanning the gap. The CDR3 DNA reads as TGTGCCAGCAGCTCCCAAGCGAACACTGAAGCTTTCTTT. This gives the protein CASSSQANTEAFF.

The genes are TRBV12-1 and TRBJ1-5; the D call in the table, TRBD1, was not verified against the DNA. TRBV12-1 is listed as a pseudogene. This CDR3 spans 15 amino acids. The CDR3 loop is CASRPQGYSNQPQHF. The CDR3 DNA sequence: TGTGCCAGCAGGCCGCAGGGGTATAGCAATCAGCCCCAGCATTTT.

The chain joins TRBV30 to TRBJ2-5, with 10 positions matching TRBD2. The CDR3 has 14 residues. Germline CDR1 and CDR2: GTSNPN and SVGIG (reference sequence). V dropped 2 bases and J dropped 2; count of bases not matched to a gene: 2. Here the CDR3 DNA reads TGTGCCTGGAGTCCGGGACTAGCGCAAGAGACCCAGTACTTC. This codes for CAWSPGLAQETQYF.

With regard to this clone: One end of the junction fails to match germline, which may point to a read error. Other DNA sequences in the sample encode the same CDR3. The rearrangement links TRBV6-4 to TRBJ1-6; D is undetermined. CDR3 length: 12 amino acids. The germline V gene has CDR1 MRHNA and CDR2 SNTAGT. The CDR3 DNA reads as TGCGCCAGCACATCGGAGAATTCACCCCTCCACTTT. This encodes CASTSENSPLHF.

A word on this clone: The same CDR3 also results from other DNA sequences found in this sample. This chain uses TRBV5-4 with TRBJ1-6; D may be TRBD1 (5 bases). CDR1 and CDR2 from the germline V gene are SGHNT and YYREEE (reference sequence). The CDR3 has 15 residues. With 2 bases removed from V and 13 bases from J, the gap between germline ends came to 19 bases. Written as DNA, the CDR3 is TGTGCCAGCAGCTTACTCCAGGGCCTCAACTCCCCCCTCCACTTT. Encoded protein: CASSLLQGLNSPLHF. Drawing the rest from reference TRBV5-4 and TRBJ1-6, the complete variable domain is ETGVTQSPTHLIKTRGQQVTLRCSSQSGHNTVSWYQQALGQGPQFIFQYYREEENGRGNFPPRFSGLQFPNYSSELNVNALELDDSALYLCASSLLQGLNSPLHFGNGTRLTVT.

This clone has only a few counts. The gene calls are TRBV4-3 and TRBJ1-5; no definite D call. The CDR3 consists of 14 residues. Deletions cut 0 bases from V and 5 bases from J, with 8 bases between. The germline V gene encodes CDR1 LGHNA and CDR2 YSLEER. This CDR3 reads CASSQDLGDQPQHF. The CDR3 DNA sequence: TGCGCCAGCAGCCAAGATCTGGGCGATCAGCCCCAGCATTTT.

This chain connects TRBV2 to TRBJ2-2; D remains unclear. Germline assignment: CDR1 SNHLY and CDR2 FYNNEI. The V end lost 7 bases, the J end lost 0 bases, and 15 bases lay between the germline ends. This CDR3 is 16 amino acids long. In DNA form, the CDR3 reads TGTGCCAGCAATGGCCGTGCAGGCTCGAACACCGGGGAGCTGTTTTTT. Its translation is CASNGRAGSNTGELFF.

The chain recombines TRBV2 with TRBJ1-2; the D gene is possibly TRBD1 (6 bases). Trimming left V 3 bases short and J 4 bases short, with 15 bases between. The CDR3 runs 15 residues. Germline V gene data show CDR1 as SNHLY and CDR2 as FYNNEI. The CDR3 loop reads CASSDVQGTFYGYTF. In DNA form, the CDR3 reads TGTGCCAGCAGTGATGTACAGGGAACCTTCTATGGCTACACCTTC.

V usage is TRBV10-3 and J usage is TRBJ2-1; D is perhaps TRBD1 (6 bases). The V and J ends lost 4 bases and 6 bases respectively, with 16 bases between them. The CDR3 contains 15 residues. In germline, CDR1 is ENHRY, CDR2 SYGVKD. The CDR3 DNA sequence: TGTGCCATCAGTGTGGACAGAATGGTGGTCAATGAGCAGTTCTTC. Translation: CAISVDRMVVNEQFF.